This passage covers 7 T cell receptor beta chains from one sample sequenced in a study of cytomegalovirus exposure and HLA in healthy donors. Assay: immunoSEQ multiplex PCR; the TCRdb copy retains only in-frame clones and omits some. This table has tens of thousands of clones, roughly 93% appearing once. Sequenced sample: PBMCs. Receptors originate from a man between 18 and 35 years old in good health and CMV-seronegative.

The gene calls are TRBV29-1 and TRBJ2-7; 8 nucleotides line up with TRBD1. CDR1 is SQVTM and CDR2 is ANQGSEA in the germline V gene. The CDR3 extends over 13 amino acids. With V trimmed by 7 bases and J by 3 bases, 8 bases remained unmatched. CDR3 sequence: CSAQLGQDYEQYF. In nucleotides, the CDR3 is TGCAGCGCCCAATTGGGACAGGACTACGAGCAGTACTTC.

The rearrangement uses TRBV7-2 and TRBJ1-2; 8 positions agree with TRBD1. The CDR3 contains 16 residues. V trimming: 1 base; J trimming: 3 bases; junction bases outside the gene matches: 7. Germline V lookup: CDR1 SGHTA, CDR2 FQGNSA. The CDR3 spells CASSLVGTGSHYGYTF. CDR3 sequence (DNA): TGTGCCAGCAGCTTAGTTGGGACAGGCAGTCACTATGGCTACACCTTC. Full variable domain (remainder filled in from reference TRBV7-2 and TRBJ1-2): GAGVSQSPSNKVTEKGKDVELRCDPISGHTALYWYRQSLGQGLEFLIYFQGNSAPDKSGLPSDRFSAERTGGSVSTLTIQRTQQEDSAVYLCASSLVGTGSHYGYTFGSGTRLTVV.

J is TRBJ2-1 and V is TRBV29-1, with a possible D match to TRBD2 (5 bases). Germline V gene lookup returns CDR1 SQVTM and CDR2 ANQGSEA. V was clipped by 4 bases and J by 2 bases, with 6 bases between them. The CDR3 has 12 residues. The CDR3 spells CSVGRAYNEQFF. The CDR3 bases are TGCAGCGTTGGGCGGGCCTACAATGAGCAGTTCTTC.

This clone was seen once. The gene calls are TRBV18 and TRBJ2-2; the match to TRBD1 covers 10 bases. Germline CDR1 reads KGHSH; CDR2 reads LQKENI. The trim removed 2 bases at V and 5 bases at J, leaving 5 bases unmatched. The CDR3 covers 16 residues. CDR3: CASSPWDRGRTGELFF. The CDR3, as DNA: TGTGCCAGCTCACCATGGGACAGGGGTCGAACCGGGGAGCTGTTTTTT.

The V and J genes are TRBV5-1 and TRBJ2-5, with a possible D match to TRBD2 (5 bases). The better agreement between TRBJ2-7 and the DNA end casts doubt on the J call. CDR1 is SGHRS and CDR2 is YFSETQ in the germline V gene. The CDR3 spans 13 residues. CDR3 sequence: CASSLTRSYEQYF. The CDR3 DNA reads TGCGCCAGCAGCTTGACTAGGTCCTACGAGCAGTACTTC.

The chain combines TRBV18 with TRBJ1-1; TRBD1 aligns across 10 bases. The CDR3 runs 14 residues. The germline CDR1 and CDR2 sequences are KGHSH and LQKENI. The ends lost 5 bases at V and 4 bases at J; junction bases unmatched: 4. In DNA form, the CDR3 reads TGTGCCAGCTCAGCGGGACAGGGGTTCACTGAAGCTTTCTTT. Translated: CASSAGQGFTEAFF.

The J gene is TRBJ1-2, the V gene TRBV11-1; the D gene is possibly TRBD1 (5 bases). The CDR3 runs 13 residues. Per germline, CDR1 SGHAT and CDR2 FQDESV (reference sequence). Trimming shortened V by 4 bases and J by 2 bases, and 8 bases separated the two germline ends. CDR3 sequence (DNA): TGTGCCAGCAGCTCACAGGCGAACTATGGCTACACCTTC. Translated: CASSSQANYGYTF.